A selection of T cell receptor beta chains follows, all from one sample in a study of a mutant IDH1 vaccine in newly diagnosed glioma. Assay: immunoSEQ multiplex PCR; the TCRdb copy retains only in-frame clones and omits some. The sample lists some 62,000 clones, 75% to 90% occurring once. These receptors have no identified antigens. Sequenced here: PBMCs, sampled from a glioma patient whose treatment included an IDH1 peptide vaccine. These receptors were taken from a man aged 30 to 45 with glioma. Both conserved end residues are part of each CDR3. The D gene is left open where the match is weak. Not all rows give a size; the values are once, few, many and, for expanded clones, a class.

j_call	d_call	cdr3_length	clone_size	v_call	cdr3_nt	cdr3_aa
TRBJ1-4	NA	11	NA	TRBV7-9	TGTGCCAGCAGCTCACAGGAAAAACTGTTTTTT	CASSSQEKLFF
TRBJ2-1	NA	15	NA	TRBV5-4	TGTGCCAGCAGCCCGGGGGTAAGCTCCTACAATGAGCAGTTCTTC	CASSPGVSSYNEQFF
TRBJ1-2	TRBD1	13	once	TRBV2	TGTGCCAGCAGTCAGACAGGGGACTATGGCTACACCTTC	CASSQTGDYGYTF
TRBJ2-3	NA	15	NA	TRBV9	TGTGCCAGCAGCGTAGCAGCCTCCGGCACAGATACGCAGTATTTT	CASSVAASGTDTQYF
TRBJ1-1	TRBD1	14	NA	TRBV7-9	TGTGCCAGCAGCCAACTCGACAGGGGGACTGAAGCTTTCTTT	CASSQLDRGTEAFF
TRBJ2-2	TRBD1	17	NA	TRBV9	TGTGCCAGCAGCGTCACAGGGGGCCCCCCGAACACCGGGGAGCTGTTTTTT	CASSVTGGPPNTGELFF
TRBJ1-2	NA	14	NA	TRBV7-8	TGTGCCAGCAGCTTAGAATGGGGGGACTATGGCTACACCTTC	CASSLEWGDYGYTF
TRBJ1-1	TRBD1	16	NA	TRBV4-2	TGTGCCAGCAGCCAGGCCTTGAAGACAGGGTTTGCTGAAGCTTTCTTT	CASSQALKTGFAEAFF
TRBJ2-5	TRBD2	12	once	TRBV6-6	TGTGCCAGCAGGCCGGGGGGAGAGACCCAGTACTTC	CASRPGGETQYF
TRBJ2-7	TRBD1	15	NA	TRBV18	TGTGCCAGCAGTCGGGGTGGACAGGGAACCTACGAGCAGTACTTC	CASSRGGQGTYEQYF
TRBJ2-3	NA	17	NA	TRBV7-9	TGTGCCAGCAGCTTATGGGACAGGCCTCTCGGGGGGGATACGCAGTATTTT	CASSLWDRPLGGDTQYF
TRBJ2-7	TRBD1	15	NA	TRBV30	TGTGCCTGGAGTGTTGGGGGACAGGGTGGCCACGAGCAGTACTTC	CAWSVGGQGGHEQYF
TRBJ1-4	NA	12	NA	TRBV9	TGTGCCAGCAGCGGGTTCGATGAAAAACTGTTTTTT	CASSGFDEKLFF
TRBJ1-2	NA	12	NA	TRBV7-8	TGTGCCAGCAGCCCCATTTGGGACATTTTAGCCTTC	CASSPIWDILAF
TRBJ1-2	NA	13	NA	TRBV10-3	TGTGCCATCAGTTATGACAGGAACTATGGCTACACCTTC	CAISYDRNYGYTF
TRBJ2-3	NA	13	NA	TRBV27	TGTGCCAGCAGTTCAACCTGCACAGATACGCAGTATTTT	CASSSTCTDTQYF
TRBJ1-2	TRBD1	16	NA	TRBV12-5	TGTGCTAGTGGTTTGGACCAGAAGGGGGCGGATTATGGCTACACCTTC	CASGLDQKGADYGYTF
TRBJ1-6	TRBD1	15	NA	TRBV15	TGTGCCACCAGCGGGAGACAGGGTGAAGGTTCACCCCTCCACTTT	CATSGRQGEGSPLHF
TRBJ1-5	NA	20	NA	TRBV2	TGTGCCAGCAGTGAAGCGGATCCAACTCTTTTCTCGGGCCTCAATCAGCCCCAGCATTTT	CASSEADPTLFSGLNQPQHF
TRBJ2-5	TRBD1	14	NA	TRBV7-9	TGTGCCAGCAGTTCCGGGACAGGGGAAGAGACCCAGTACTTC	CASSSGTGEETQYF
TRBJ1-6	NA	13	NA	TRBV6-5	TGTGCCAGCAGGCGGACGGAATATTCACCCCTCCACTTT	CASRRTEYSPLHF
TRBJ1-5	TRBD1	15	NA	TRBV15	TGTGCCACCAGCAGCACGACAGGGGCGGATCAGCCCCAGCATTTT	CATSSTTGADQPQHF
TRBJ2-5	NA	14	NA	TRBV5-1	TGCGCCAGCAGCTTGGTTCCCACACCAGAGACCCAGTACTTC	CASSLVPTPETQYF
TRBJ2-1	NA	14	NA	TRBV9	TGTGCCAGCAGCGTTCGGGGGCCCACAGGTGAGCAGTTCTTC	CASSVRGPTGEQFF
TRBJ2-5	TRBD1	15	few	TRBV6-1	TGTGCCAGCAGTGAAGCGACAGGGGGCCAAGAGACCCAGTACTTC	CASSEATGGQETQYF
TRBJ2-3	NA	15	NA	TRBV2	TGTGCCAGCAGTGAAAAGGGGTGGCCTTCAGATACGCAGTATTTT	CASSEKGWPSDTQYF
TRBJ1-1	NA	14	NA	TRBV28	TGTGCCAGCAAGGGTCGGGGGCTTAGCACTGAAGCTTTCTTT	CASKGRGLSTEAFF
TRBJ1-1	NA	15	NA	TRBV5-4	TGTGCCAGCAGCTTGGTCGCCCGGGGCACCGCTGAAGCTTTCTTT	CASSLVARGTAEAFF
TRBJ1-5	TRBD1	15	NA	TRBV5-4	TGTGCCAGCAGCTCCGGGGACAGGGGAGATCAGCCCCAGCATTTT	CASSSGDRGDQPQHF
TRBJ1-5	TRBD1	15	once	TRBV7-9	TGTGCCAGCAGCTTAGGTTGGACAGGGGATCAGCCCCAGCATTTT	CASSLGWTGDQPQHF
TRBJ1-1	TRBD1	12	NA	TRBV5-1	TGCGCCAGCAGCCCGGGACAGCCGGAAGCTTTCTTT	CASSPGQPEAFF
TRBJ1-2	NA	14	NA	TRBV5-6	TGTGCCAGCAGCTTGGGTGCGGCGTGGGGTGGCTACACCTTC	CASSLGAAWGGYTF
TRBJ1-4	TRBD1	15	NA	TRBV2	TGTGCCAGCAGTGAGGCGCCAGGGGGCGTTGAAAAACTGTTTTTT	CASSEAPGGVEKLFF
TRBJ2-7	TRBD1	15	NA	TRBV5-1	TGCGCCAGCAGCTCCAGGGGACAGGGTTACAACGAGCAGTACTTC	CASSSRGQGYNEQYF
TRBJ1-6	NA	16	NA	TRBV5-6	TGTGCCAGCAGCTTGGAGCTGGAAGGGGGAAATTCACCCCTCCACTTT	CASSLELEGGNSPLHF
TRBJ2-3	NA	14	NA	TRBV18	TGTGCCAGCTCACCGACCCCCGGCGCAGATACGCAGTATTTT	CASSPTPGADTQYF
TRBJ2-5	NA	13	NA	TRBV7-9	TGTGCCAGCAGCTTAGTCAGGGCCGAGACCCAGTACTTC	CASSLVRAETQYF
TRBJ2-4	NA	18	NA	TRBV10-3	TGTGCCATCAGTGAGGAGATGGGAACCCGACTAGCCAAAAACATTCAGTACTTC	CAISEEMGTRLAKNIQYF
TRBJ1-6	NA	14	NA	TRBV9	TGTGCCAGCAGCGGCGTAGTTGTGAATTCACCCCTCCACTTT	CASSGVVVNSPLHF